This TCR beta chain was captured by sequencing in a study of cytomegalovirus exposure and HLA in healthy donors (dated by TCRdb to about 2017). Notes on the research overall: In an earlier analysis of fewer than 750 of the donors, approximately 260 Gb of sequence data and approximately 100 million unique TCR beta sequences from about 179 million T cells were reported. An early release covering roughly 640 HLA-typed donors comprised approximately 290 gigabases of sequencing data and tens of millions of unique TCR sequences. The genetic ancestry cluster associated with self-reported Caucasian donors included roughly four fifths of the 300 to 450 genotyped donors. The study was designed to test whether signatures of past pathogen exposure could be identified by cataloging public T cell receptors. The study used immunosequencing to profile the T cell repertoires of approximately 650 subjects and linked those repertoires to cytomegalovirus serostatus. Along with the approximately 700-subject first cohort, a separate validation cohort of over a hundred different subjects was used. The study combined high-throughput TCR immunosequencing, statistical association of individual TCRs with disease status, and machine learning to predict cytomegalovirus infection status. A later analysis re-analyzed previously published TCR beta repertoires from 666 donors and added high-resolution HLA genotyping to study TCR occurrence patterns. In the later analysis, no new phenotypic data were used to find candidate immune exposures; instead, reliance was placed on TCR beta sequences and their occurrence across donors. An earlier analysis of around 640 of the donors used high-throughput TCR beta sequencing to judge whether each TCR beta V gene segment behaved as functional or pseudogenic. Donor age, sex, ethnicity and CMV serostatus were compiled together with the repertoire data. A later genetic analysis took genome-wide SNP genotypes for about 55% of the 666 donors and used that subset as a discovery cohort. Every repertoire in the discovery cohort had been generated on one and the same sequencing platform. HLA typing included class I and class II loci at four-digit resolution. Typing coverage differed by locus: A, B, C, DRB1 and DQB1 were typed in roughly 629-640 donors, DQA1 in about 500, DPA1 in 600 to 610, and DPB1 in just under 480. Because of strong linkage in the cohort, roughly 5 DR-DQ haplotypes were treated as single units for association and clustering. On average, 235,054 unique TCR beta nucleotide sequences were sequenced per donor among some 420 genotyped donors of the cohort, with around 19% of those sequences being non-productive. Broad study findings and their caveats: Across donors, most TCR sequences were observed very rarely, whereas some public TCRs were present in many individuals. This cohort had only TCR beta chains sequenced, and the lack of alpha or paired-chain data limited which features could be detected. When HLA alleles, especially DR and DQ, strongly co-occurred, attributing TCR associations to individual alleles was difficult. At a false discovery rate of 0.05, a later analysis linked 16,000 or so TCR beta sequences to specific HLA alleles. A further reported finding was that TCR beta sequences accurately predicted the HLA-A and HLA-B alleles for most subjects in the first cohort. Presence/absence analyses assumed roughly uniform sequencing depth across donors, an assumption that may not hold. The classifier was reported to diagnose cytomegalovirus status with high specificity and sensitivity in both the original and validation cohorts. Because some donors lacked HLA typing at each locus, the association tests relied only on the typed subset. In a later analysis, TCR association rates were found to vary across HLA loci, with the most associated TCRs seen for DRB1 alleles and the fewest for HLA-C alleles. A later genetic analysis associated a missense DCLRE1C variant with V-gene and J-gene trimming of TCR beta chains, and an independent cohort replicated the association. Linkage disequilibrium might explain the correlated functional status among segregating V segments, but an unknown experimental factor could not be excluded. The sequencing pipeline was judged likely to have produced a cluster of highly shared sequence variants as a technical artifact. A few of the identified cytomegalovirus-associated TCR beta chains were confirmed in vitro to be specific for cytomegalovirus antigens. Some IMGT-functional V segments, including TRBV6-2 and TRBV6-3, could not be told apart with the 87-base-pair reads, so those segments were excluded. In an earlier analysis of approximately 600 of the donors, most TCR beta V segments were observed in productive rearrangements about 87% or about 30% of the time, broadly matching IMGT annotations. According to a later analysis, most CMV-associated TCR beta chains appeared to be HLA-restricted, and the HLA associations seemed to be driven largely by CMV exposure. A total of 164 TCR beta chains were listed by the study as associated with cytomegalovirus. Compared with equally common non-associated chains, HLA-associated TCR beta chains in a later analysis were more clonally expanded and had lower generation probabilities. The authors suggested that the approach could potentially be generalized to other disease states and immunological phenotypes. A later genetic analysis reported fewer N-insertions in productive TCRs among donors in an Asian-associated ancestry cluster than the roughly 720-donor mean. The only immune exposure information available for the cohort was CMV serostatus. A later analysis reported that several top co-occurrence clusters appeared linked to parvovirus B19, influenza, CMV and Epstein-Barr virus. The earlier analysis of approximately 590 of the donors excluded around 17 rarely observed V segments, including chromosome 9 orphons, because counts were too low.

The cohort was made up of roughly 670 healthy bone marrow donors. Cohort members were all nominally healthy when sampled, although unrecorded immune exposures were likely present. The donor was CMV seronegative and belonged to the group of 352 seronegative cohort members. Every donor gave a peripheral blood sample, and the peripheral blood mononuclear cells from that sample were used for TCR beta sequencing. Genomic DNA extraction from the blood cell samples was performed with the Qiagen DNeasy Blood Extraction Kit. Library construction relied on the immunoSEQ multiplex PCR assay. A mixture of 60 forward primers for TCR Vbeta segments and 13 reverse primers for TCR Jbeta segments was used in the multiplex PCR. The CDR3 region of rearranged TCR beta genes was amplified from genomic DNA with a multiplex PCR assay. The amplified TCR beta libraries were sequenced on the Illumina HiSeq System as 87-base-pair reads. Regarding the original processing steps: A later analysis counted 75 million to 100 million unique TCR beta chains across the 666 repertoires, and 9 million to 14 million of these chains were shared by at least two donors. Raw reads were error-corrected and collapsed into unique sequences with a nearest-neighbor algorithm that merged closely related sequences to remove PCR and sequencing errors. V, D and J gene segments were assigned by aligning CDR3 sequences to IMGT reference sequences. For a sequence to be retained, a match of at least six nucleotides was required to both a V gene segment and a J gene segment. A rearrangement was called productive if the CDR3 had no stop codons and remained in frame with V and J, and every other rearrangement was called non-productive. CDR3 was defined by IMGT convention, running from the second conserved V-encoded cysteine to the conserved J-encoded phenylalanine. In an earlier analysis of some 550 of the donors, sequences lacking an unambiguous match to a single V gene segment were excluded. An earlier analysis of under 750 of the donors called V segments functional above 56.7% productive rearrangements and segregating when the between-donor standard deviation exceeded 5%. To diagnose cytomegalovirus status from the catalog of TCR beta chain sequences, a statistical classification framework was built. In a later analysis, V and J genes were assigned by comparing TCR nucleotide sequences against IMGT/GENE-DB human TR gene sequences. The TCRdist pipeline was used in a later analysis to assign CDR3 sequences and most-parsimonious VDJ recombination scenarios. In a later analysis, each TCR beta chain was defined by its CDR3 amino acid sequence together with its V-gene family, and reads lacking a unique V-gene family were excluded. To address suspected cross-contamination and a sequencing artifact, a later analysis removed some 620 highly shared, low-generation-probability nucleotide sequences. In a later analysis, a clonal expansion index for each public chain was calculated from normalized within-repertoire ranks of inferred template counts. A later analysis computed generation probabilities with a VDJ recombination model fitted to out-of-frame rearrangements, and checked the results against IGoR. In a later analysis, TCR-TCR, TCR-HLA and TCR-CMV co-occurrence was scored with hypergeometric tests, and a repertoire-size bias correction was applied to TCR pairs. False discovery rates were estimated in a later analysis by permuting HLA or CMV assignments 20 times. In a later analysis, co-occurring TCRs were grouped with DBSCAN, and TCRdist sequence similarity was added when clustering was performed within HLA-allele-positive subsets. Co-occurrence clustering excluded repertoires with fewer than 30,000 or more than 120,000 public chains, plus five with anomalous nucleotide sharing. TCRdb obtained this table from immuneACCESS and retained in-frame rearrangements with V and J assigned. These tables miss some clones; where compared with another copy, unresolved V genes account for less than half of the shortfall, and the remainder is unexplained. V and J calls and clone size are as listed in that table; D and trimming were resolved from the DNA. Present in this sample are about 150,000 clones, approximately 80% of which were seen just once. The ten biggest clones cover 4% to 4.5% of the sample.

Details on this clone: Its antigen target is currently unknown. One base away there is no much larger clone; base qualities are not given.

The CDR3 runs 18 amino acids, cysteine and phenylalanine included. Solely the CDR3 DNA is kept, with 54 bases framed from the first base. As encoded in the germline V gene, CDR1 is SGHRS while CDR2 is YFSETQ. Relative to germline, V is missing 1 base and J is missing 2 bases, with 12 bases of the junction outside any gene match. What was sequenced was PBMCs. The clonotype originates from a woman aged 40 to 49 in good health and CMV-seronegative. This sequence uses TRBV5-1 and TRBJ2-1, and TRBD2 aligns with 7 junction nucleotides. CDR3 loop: CASSLRSVAGETYNEQFF. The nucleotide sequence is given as TGCGCCAGCAGCTTGAGGTCGGTGGCGGGAGAGACCTACAATGAGCAGTTCTTC.